Shown below are 23 T cell receptor beta chains from a single sample sequenced in a study of shared clonotypes between healthy human individuals. In the naive CD8 group, cells lacked CD45RO and were positively selected for CCR7, so terminally differentiated effector memory CD45RA+ cells were left out. Profiling relied on immunoSEQ multiplex PCR, and the TCRdb table lists in-frame clones only, not all of them. The sample records over 2,000,000 clones, roughly 93% being singletons. Material for sequencing was naive CD8+ T cells from PBMCs. The receptors come from a man younger than 35 in good health. Some clones in this sample may be carry-over from other donors' samples.

This clone appeared a single time. This chain connects TRBV4-2 to TRBJ2-1; D uncertain. Germline V CDR1 and CDR2: LGHNA, YNFKEQ. This CDR3 spans 12 amino acids. Between the trimmed V and J ends, which lost 0 bases and 8 bases, there was a span of 5 bases. The CDR3 region has the DNA TGTGCCAGCAGCCAAGATGGGGATGAGCAGTTCTTC. Its protein product is CASSQDGDEQFF.

This rearrangement joins TRBV30 to TRBJ1-5; D is undetermined. The CDR3 spans 13 residues. Trimming left V 0 bases short and J 8 bases short, with 11 bases between. Germline assignment: CDR1 GTSNPN and CDR2 SVGIG (reference sequence). CDR3 nucleotides: TGTGCCTGGAGTGTATCAGTTAAGGAGCCCCAGCATTTT. This codes for CAWSVSVKEPQHF.

The table lists this clone with a count of one. CDR3 region: CASRVPTSYEQYF. CDR3 in DNA: TGTGCCAGCAGGGTCCCAACCTCCTACGAGCAGTACTTC. The chain links TRBV6-1 to TRBJ2-7; D is uncertain. Trimming left V 6 bases short and J 0 bases short, with 9 bases between. The CDR3 is made up of 13 amino acids. Germline assignment: CDR1 MNHNS and CDR2 SASEGT.

This clone has a single count. The CDR3 coding sequence is TGTGCCAGCAGACCGGGAGGGGCTAACTATGGCTACACCTTC. It codes for CASRPGGANYGYTF. The V gene is TRBV2, the J gene TRBJ1-2, with a possible D match to TRBD1 (5 bases). CDR3 length equals 14 residues. Germline-derived CDR1 and CDR2 are SNHLY and FYNNEI. Trimming took off 6 bases at V and 0 bases at J, with 11 bases between the two ends.

This sequence joins TRBV18 and TRBJ1-1; a weak D match, TRBD1 (6 bases). V lost 6 bases, J lost 6 bases, and 11 bases lay in between. Germline V gives CDR1 KGHSH, CDR2 LQKENI. The CDR3 runs 12 residues. This CDR3 is CASSQDSAEAFF. The CDR3 DNA sequence: TGTGCCAGCTCCCAGGACAGCGCTGAAGCTTTCTTT.

The chain has TRBV21-1 and TRBJ1-5; the table's D call of TRBD1 was not tested on the DNA. TRBV21-1 is marked as a pseudogene. CDR3 length: 20 amino acids. CDR3 DNA sequence: TGTGCCAGCAGCAACCTTAACGACAGGGCCTACAATTATAGCAATCAGCCCCAGCATTTT. Its protein product is CASSNLNDRAYNYSNQPQHF.

The chain is built from TRBV6-4 and TRBJ2-7; TRBD1 aligns across 7 bases. The germline CDR1 and CDR2 sequences are MRHNA and SNTAGT. With V trimmed by 5 bases and J by 3 bases, 10 bases remained unmatched. The CDR3 extends over 15 amino acids. CDR3 DNA sequence: TGTGCCAGCAGTCACAGGGGACAGAGAAACTACGAGCAGTACTTC. Translation gives CASSHRGQRNYEQYF.

The CDR3 region has the DNA TGTGCCAGCAGCCTCGTGACTACCCCACCGCAGTATTTT. As protein: CASSLVTTPPQYF. V and J are TRBV7-9 and TRBJ2-3, with D possibly matching TRBD2 (5 bases). V lost 5 bases and J lost 10, with 16 bases in between. Germline-derived CDR1 and CDR2 are SEHNR and FQNEAQ (reference sequence). This CDR3 is built from 13 residues.

V usage is TRBV5-1 and J usage is TRBJ2-1, with TRBD2 matching over 7 bases. Germline V CDR1 and CDR2: SGHRS, YFSETQ. The CDR3 is 15 amino acids. V shed 1 base and J 3 bases; nucleotides not matched to a gene: 4. CDR3 in DNA: TGCGCCAGCAGCTTGAGACTAGCAGACTACAATGAGCAGTTCTTC. Its translation is CASSLRLADYNEQFF.

The CDR3 bases are TGCGCCAGCAGCTCGGACAGCCTCGGGCAGCCCCAGCATTTT. It is translated as CASSSDSLGQPQHF. The chain carries TRBV5-1 and TRBJ1-5; TRBD1 is a possible D gene (6 bases). CDR3 length equals 14 residues. The V and J ends lost 3 bases and 7 bases respectively, with 14 bases between them. Germline loops: CDR1 SGHRS, CDR2 YFSETQ.

The V call is TRBV19, the J call TRBJ1-1, with TRBD1 as a possible D gene (5 bases). Trimming shortened V by 5 bases and J by 4 bases, and 14 bases separated the two germline ends. The germline gives CDR1 LNHDA, CDR2 SQIVND (reference sequence). CDR3 length: 14 residues. The CDR3 region is CASSEGGRGTEAFF. CDR3 in DNA: TGTGCCAGTAGTGAGGGAGGAAGGGGCACTGAAGCTTTCTTT.

The V call is TRBV4-1, the J call TRBJ2-1; tentatively, D is TRBD1 (5 bases). Germline V CDR1 and CDR2: MGHRA, YSYEKL. This CDR3 region has 14 residues. Trimming left V 0 bases short and J 6 bases short, with 9 bases between. The CDR3 is CASSQDSRVNEQFF. The CDR3 region has the DNA TGCGCCAGCAGCCAAGATTCCAGGGTCAATGAGCAGTTCTTC.

The CDR3 protein is CASSLWRDEQFF. The CDR3 DNA reads TGTGCCAGCAGCTTATGGCGCGATGAGCAGTTCTTC. The J gene is TRBJ2-1, the V gene TRBV11-3, with D unclear. Germline values: CDR1 SGHNT, CDR2 YENEEA. The length of the CDR3 is 12 residues. Deletions cut 2 bases from V and 8 bases from J, with 7 bases between.

The chain employs TRBV27 and TRBJ2-7; D gene ambiguous. The V gene's germline CDR1 is MNHEY and CDR2 SMNVEV (reference sequence). V was shortened by 2 bases and J by 5 bases, with 13 bases between the two germline ends. The CDR3 is made up of 14 amino acids. CDR3 sequence reads: CASSLVGPVDEQYF. The DNA of the CDR3 is TGTGCCAGCAGTTTAGTAGGGCCCGTCGACGAGCAGTACTTC.

The chain joins TRBV7-9 to TRBJ2-2; D is ambiguous. The germline CDR1 and CDR2 sequences are SEHNR and FQNEAQ (reference sequence). The V end lost 5 bases, the J end lost 4 bases, and 11 bases lay between the germline ends. The CDR3 loop spans 14 amino acids. The chain's CDR3 is CASSPYVSTGELFF. CDR3 bases: TGTGCCAGCAGCCCCTATGTCAGCACCGGGGAGCTGTTTTTT. Supplemented by reference TRBV7-9 and TRBJ2-2, the full variable domain reads DTGVSQNPRHKITKRGQNVTFRCDPISEHNRLYWYRQTLGQGPEFLTYFQNEAQLEKSRLLSDRFSAERPKGSFSTLEIQRTEQGDSAMYLCASSPYVSTGELFFGEGSRLTVL.

The chain links TRBV6-6 to TRBJ2-5, with 7 positions matching TRBD1. V lost 5 bases to trimming and J lost 2 bases; unmatched junction nucleotides: 8. Per germline, CDR1 MNHNY and CDR2 SVGAGI (reference sequence). This CDR3 region has 15 residues. For the CDR3, the DNA is TGTGCCAGCAGTAGGCTTAGCAGGGGGCAAGAGACCCAGTACTTC. Its translation is CASSRLSRGQETQYF.

This chain connects TRBV7-6 to TRBJ2-6, with D perhaps matching TRBD2 (6 bases). CDR1 is SGHVS and CDR2 is FNYEAQ in the germline V gene. V was shortened by 5 bases and J by 4 bases, with 12 bases between the two germline ends. This CDR3 contains 15 residues. CDR3 DNA: TGTGCCAGCAGCCCTCGGGGGACCGGGGCCAACGTCCTGACTTTC. It translates to CASSPRGTGANVLTF.

The rearrangement links TRBV19 to TRBJ2-2; D unclear. V gave up 1 base and J gave up 7 bases, with 7 bases separating them. Per germline, CDR1 LNHDA and CDR2 SQIVND (reference sequence). The length of the CDR3 is 13 residues. DNA of the CDR3: TGTGCCAGTAGTATAGGTGCCAACGGGGAGCTGTTTTTT. Its translation is CASSIGANGELFF.

The V call is TRBV29-1, the J call TRBJ2-5, with no clear D. The CDR3 length is 10 residues. V was shortened by 4 bases and J by 5 bases, with 5 bases between the two germline ends. Germline CDR1 SQVTM, CDR2 ANQGSEA. The CDR3 bases are TGCAGCGTTGGACGGGAGACCCAGTACTTC. Translated, it gives CSVGRETQYF.

CDR3: CASSQDGLRAGDEKLFF. CDR3 sequence (DNA): TGTGCCAGCAGCCAAGATGGCTTACGGGCCGGTGATGAAAAACTGTTTTTT. This rearrangement joins TRBV14 to TRBJ1-4; no definite D call. Germline values: CDR1 SGHDN, CDR2 FVKESK. V lost 0 bases, J lost 6 bases, and 17 bases lay in between. The CDR3 extends over 17 amino acids.

The chain couples TRBV12-2 to TRBJ2-1; TRBD2 is taken as the D call from the table, unchecked against the DNA. TRBV12-2 is designated a pseudogene. CDR3 length: 17 amino acids. CDR3 sequence reads: CASRLPKEVCSYNEQFF. In DNA, the CDR3 is TGTGCAAGTCGCTTACCGAAAGAGGTTTGCTCCTACAATGAGCAGTTCTTC.

This chain connects TRBV28 to TRBJ2-1; no definite D call. The CDR3 runs to 15 residues. Trimming took off 5 bases at V and 0 bases at J, with 11 bases between the two ends. Germline CDR1 reads MDHEN; CDR2 reads SYDVKM. The CDR3 DNA sequence: TGTGCCAGCAGTGTGGGAACGAGCTCCTACAATGAGCAGTTCTTC. It codes for CASSVGTSSYNEQFF.

This clone was seen just once. The J gene is TRBJ1-1, the V gene TRBV5-1; the D is unclear. The V gene lost 4 bases and the J gene lost 0 bases, with 22 bases spanning the gap. The CDR3 loop spans 18 amino acids. Per germline, CDR1 SGHRS and CDR2 YFSETQ. The CDR3 sequence is CASSPNPSGRVMNTEAFF. The CDR3 DNA follows: TGCGCCAGCAGCCCAAATCCTTCGGGTAGGGTCATGAACACTGAAGCTTTCTTT.